The present entry profiles one T cell receptor (beta chain) with its context. Antigen specificity is unknown. The data derive from a study of response to subunit inactivated influenza vaccine. Study conclusions and caveats: Authors suggested that a seasonal influenza vaccination recruits few new T cells each time.

Trimming shortened V by 3 bases and J by 0 bases, and 6 bases separated the two germline ends. Germline V lookup: CDR1 SGHRS, CDR2 YFSETQ. The CDR3 totals 13 residues. TCRdb fed the RT-PCR reads into MiXCR, producing one record per CDR3 protein. The profile shows 450,000 to 700,000 distinct CDR3 sequences, 14% of them singletons. V is TRBV5-1 and J is TRBJ1-1; D gene unclear. The receptor was isolated from a man in his fifties or sixties who received an inactivated influenza vaccine. This material consisted of PBMCs from blood, taken less than 13 days after vaccination. This CDR3 reads CASSYELNTEAFF. The CDR3 DNA reads TGCGCCAGCAGCTACGAGCTGAACACTGAAGCTTTCTTT.